A single sample gave rise to the 17 T cell receptor beta chains below, sequenced in a study of blood T cell repertoires in COVID-19. Sequencing used immunoSEQ multiplex PCR; TCRdb keeps in-frame clones, though not all of them. The table records 150,000 to 200,000 clones, about 88% of them present only once. The source material was peripheral blood. Receptors were obtained from a man aged 55-75 years with active or convalescent COVID-19.

The chain employs TRBV6-1 and TRBJ1-4; D remains unclear. The V gene's germline CDR1 is MNHNS and CDR2 SASEGT. The V gene lost 1 base and the J gene lost 3 bases, with 18 bases spanning the gap. The CDR3 is 18 residues long. CDR3 protein: CASSEGIGSFAANEKLFF. CDR3 in DNA: TGTGCCAGCAGTGAAGGGATAGGTTCTTTCGCGGCTAATGAAAAACTGTTTTTT.

In this sample, this clone turned up a few times. J is TRBJ1-2 and V is TRBV20-1; 7 nucleotides line up with TRBD1. Germline V gene lookup returns CDR1 DFQATT and CDR2 SNEGSKA (reference sequence). The CDR3 totals 11 residues. Trimming took 6 bases from V and 7 from J; bases not matched to a gene: 5. The CDR3 DNA reads as TGCAGTGCCAGACGACAGGGTGGCTACACCTTC. It is translated as CSARRQGGYTF.

This clone showed up just a few times. The J gene is TRBJ1-4, the V gene TRBV6-1, with 9 bases aligning to TRBD1. Per germline, CDR1 MNHNS and CDR2 SASEGT. CDR3 length equals 16 residues. Trimming at V came to 3 bases and at J to 5 bases, leaving 7 bases not matched to a gene. CDR3 coding DNA: TGTGCCAGCAGTGAGGGCTGGGGACAGGGAAATGAAAAACTGTTTTTT. Translation: CASSEGWGQGNEKLFF.

The rearrangement links TRBV2 to TRBJ2-6; 8 bases line up with TRBD1. The CDR3 loop spans 17 amino acids. Per the germline V gene, CDR1 is SNHLY and CDR2 is FYNNEI. With V trimmed by 2 bases and J by 4 bases, 7 bases remained unmatched. DNA for the CDR3: TGTGCCAGCAGTGAACAGGGGGCAGCGTCGGGGGCCAACGTCCTGACTTTC. It yields the protein CASSEQGAASGANVLTF. The entire variable domain, with the rest obtained from reference TRBV2 and TRBJ2-6, is as follows: EPEVTQTPSHQVTQMGQEVILRCVPISNHLYFYWYRQILGQKVEFLVSFYNNEISEKSEIFDDQFSVERPDGSNFTLKIRSTKLEDSAMYFCASSEQGAASGANVLTFGAGSRLTVL.

The chain joins TRBV6-5 to TRBJ1-2, with TRBD1 matching 11 bases. Germline V gives CDR1 MNHEY, CDR2 SVGAGI. The CDR3 covers 15 residues. With V trimmed by 5 bases and J by 4 bases, 6 bases remained unmatched. As DNA, the CDR3 is TGTGCCAGCAGTAGTAAGGGACAGGGGGGCTATGGCTACACCTTC. Translation: CASSSKGQGGYGYTF.

The chain is built from TRBV5-1 and TRBJ2-3; perhaps TRBD2 as D (6 bases). Per germline, CDR1 SGHRS and CDR2 YFSETQ. The CDR3 covers 15 residues. V lost 6 bases, J lost 0 bases, and 14 bases lay in between. DNA of the CDR3: TGCGCCAGCAAAGCAACGGGAGCTAGCACAGATACGCAGTATTTT. Its protein is CASKATGASTDTQYF.

The chain has TRBV2 and TRBJ1-1; perhaps TRBD1 as D (6 bases). In germline, CDR1 is SNHLY, CDR2 FYNNEI. Trimming left V 7 bases short and J 0 bases short, with 9 bases between. The CDR3 is made up of 13 amino acids. The CDR3 region is CASNRVMNTEAFF. DNA of the CDR3: TGTGCCAGCAACAGGGTTATGAACACTGAAGCTTTCTTT.

The J gene is TRBJ1-5, the V gene TRBV30; D gene ambiguous. V lost 0 bases to trimming and J lost 2 bases, with 11 bases between them. The CDR3 covers 15 residues. Germline V CDR1 and CDR2: GTSNPN, SVGIG (reference sequence). The CDR3 nucleotides read TGTGCCTGGAGTGTGGGTATAGCAGGCAATCAGCCCCAGCATTTT. Protein sequence: CAWSVGIAGNQPQHF. The entire variable domain, with the rest obtained from reference TRBV30 and TRBJ1-5, is as follows: SQTIHQWPATLVQPVGSPLSLECTVEGTSNPNLYWYRQAAGRGLQLLFYSVGIGQISSEVPQNLSASRPQDRQFILSSKKLLLSDSGFYLCAWSVGIAGNQPQHFGDGTRLSIL.

The chain couples TRBV7-9 to TRBJ1-1; D remains ambiguous. Germline V lookup: CDR1 SEHNR, CDR2 FQNEAQ (reference sequence). The length of the CDR3 is 14 residues. V was shortened by 5 bases and J by 5 bases, with 15 bases between the two germline ends. The CDR3 DNA sequence: TGTGCCAGCAGCCTAGTGGGCAGACCGACTGAAGCTTTCTTT. Its protein is CASSLVGRPTEAFF.

The table lists this clone with a count of one. The chain has TRBV18 and TRBJ1-1; D is uncertain. This CDR3 comprises 15 residues. Germline V gene sequence: CDR1 KGHSH, CDR2 LQKENI. Trimming took off 3 bases at V and 0 bases at J, with 11 bases between the two ends. The CDR3 DNA is TGTGCCAGCTCACCGCAACTCGAAATGAACACTGAAGCTTTCTTT. Residues: CASSPQLEMNTEAFF.

The J gene is TRBJ1-2, the V gene TRBV20-1; a weak D match, TRBD1 (6 bases). This CDR3 has 12 amino acids. Germline V gives CDR1 DFQATT, CDR2 SNEGSKA (reference sequence). V dropped 3 bases and J dropped 6 bases, with 11 bases sitting between them. The CDR3 region is CSASDTGNGYTF. CDR3 sequence (DNA): TGCAGTGCTAGTGACACAGGGAATGGCTACACCTTC.

The V gene is TRBV18, the J gene TRBJ2-1, with 8 nucleotides matching TRBD1. Germline V lookup: CDR1 KGHSH, CDR2 LQKENI. There are 20 residues in the CDR3. V shed 3 bases and J 7 bases; nucleotides not matched to a gene: 23. CDR3 nucleotides: TGTGCCAGCTCACCCCCAAATTCCGGGACAGGCAACTCCCCAGGGAATGAGCAGTTCTTC. Translation: CASSPPNSGTGNSPGNEQFF.

V is TRBV19 and J is TRBJ2-5; 9 bases fit TRBD2. Germline V gives CDR1 LNHDA, CDR2 SQIVND (reference sequence). Losses at the gene ends were 7 bases for V and 4 bases for J; bases not matched to a gene: 4. The CDR3 covers 13 residues. CDR3 protein: CASNPSGVETQYF. The CDR3, as DNA: TGTGCCAGTAACCCTAGCGGGGTAGAGACCCAGTACTTC.

V usage is TRBV7-6 and J usage is TRBJ2-1, with 16 nucleotides matching TRBD2. The CDR3 spans 20 residues. The junction had 12 bases not matched to a gene; V was cut back by 1 base and J by 6 bases. Per germline, CDR1 SGHVS and CDR2 FNYEAQ. The CDR3 nucleotides are TGTGCCAGCAGCTTAGTTCTCGGGACTAGCGGGAGGGCCCCGGCCAATGAGCAGTTCTTC. Protein product: CASSLVLGTSGRAPANEQFF. Looking up the rest from reference TRBV7-6 and TRBJ2-1 gives the full variable domain: GAGVSQSPRYKVTKRGQDVALRCDPISGHVSLYWYRQALGQGPEFLTYFNYEAQQDKSGLPNDRFSAERPEGSISTLTIQRTEQRDSAMYRCASSLVLGTSGRAPANEQFFGPGTRLTVL.

In nucleotides, the CDR3 is TGTGCCAGCAGCTTCCTAGGACAGGGCAATCAGCCCCAGCATTTT. Translated: CASSFLGQGNQPQHF. The chain joins TRBV7-2 to TRBJ1-5; 7 bases map to TRBD1. The CDR3 extends over 15 amino acids. The germline gives CDR1 SGHTA, CDR2 FQGNSA. V lost 3 bases to trimming and J lost 2 bases; unmatched junction nucleotides: 4.

The V gene is TRBV6-5, the J gene TRBJ2-7, with TRBD2 identical over 7 bases. The germline CDR1 and CDR2 sequences are MNHEY and SVGAGI. The CDR3 runs 15 residues. J was trimmed by 0 bases and V by 2 bases; bases with no gene match: 4. The CDR3 sequence is CASSYGRAYSYEQYF. The CDR3 DNA sequence: TGTGCCAGCAGTTACGGGAGGGCTTACTCCTACGAGCAGTACTTC.

The sample holds one count of this clone. CDR3 sequence: CASSQASLDSEQFF. CDR3 DNA: TGTGCCAGCAGCCAAGCAAGTCTCGACAGTGAGCAGTTCTTC. The chain has TRBV14 and TRBJ2-1; TRBD1 is a possible D gene (5 bases). This CDR3 contains 14 residues. Germline loops: CDR1 SGHDN, CDR2 FVKESK. The ends were cut back, 1 base at V and 9 bases at J, with 13 bases in the middle.